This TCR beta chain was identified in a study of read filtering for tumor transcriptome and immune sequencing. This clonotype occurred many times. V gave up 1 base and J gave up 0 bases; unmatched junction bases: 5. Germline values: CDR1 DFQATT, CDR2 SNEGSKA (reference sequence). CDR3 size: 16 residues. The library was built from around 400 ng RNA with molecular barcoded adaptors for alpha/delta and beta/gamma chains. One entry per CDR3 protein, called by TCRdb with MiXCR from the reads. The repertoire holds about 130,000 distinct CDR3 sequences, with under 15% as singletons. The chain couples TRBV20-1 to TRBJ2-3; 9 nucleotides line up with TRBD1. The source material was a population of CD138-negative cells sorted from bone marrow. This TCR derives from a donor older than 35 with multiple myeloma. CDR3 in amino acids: CSARGGTGLSTDTQYF. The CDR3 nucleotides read TGCAGTGCTAGAGGGGGGACAGGGTTGAGCACAGATACGCAGTATTTT.